This is a list of T cell receptor beta chains from one sample in a study of T-cell reconstitution after alpha-beta-depleted transplantation in children. Each CDR3 protein gets one entry after TCRdb re-called the PCR reads with MiXCR. Of around 200,000 distinct CDR3 sequences in the sample, about 8.4% are singletons; the top ten hold roughly a third. Sequences were derived from PBMCs, mostly from graft donor cells, sampled 360 days after TCRalphabeta/CD19-depleted stem cell transplant. These receptors were taken from a male patient between 2 and 10 years old who had a stem cell transplant for acute myeloid leukemia, so the T cells may come from the graft donor. Each CDR3 is given with its conserved first and last residue. The order of the fields is CDR3 DNA, CDR3 protein, clone size, D gene, CDR3 length, V gene, J gene. The D gene is left open where the match is weak. Clone size is given for some rows only: seen once, a few or many times, or a class if the clone is expanded.

TGTGCCAGCAGTTCCTCCGCACTAGCGGGGGGAAACATTCAGTACTTC	CASSSSALAGGNIQYF	.	TRBD2	16	TRBV12-3/TRBV12-4	TRBJ2-4
TGTGCCAGCAGCCCTGGGACAGGAGCGGACATTCAGTACTTC	CASSPGTGADIQYF	.	TRBD1	14	TRBV7-9	TRBJ2-4
TGCAGTGCTAGTAGGGGGGGCGGACTAGCGGGACAAGAGACCCAGTACTTC	CSASRGGGLAGQETQYF	few	TRBD2	17	TRBV20-1	TRBJ2-5
TGTGCCAGCAGCCCAGCAGCGCTCGGCCTCTCTGGAAACACCATATATTTT	CASSPAALGLSGNTIYF	many	.	17	TRBV7-8	TRBJ1-3
TGCAGTGCTAGAGATAGGGTGGGTGGCTCTTTGAACACTGAAGCTTTCTTT	CSARDRVGGSLNTEAFF	few	.	17	TRBV20-1	TRBJ1-1
TGCGCCAGCAGCTTTAATAATCGTGCAAGAACCGGGGAGCTGTTTTTT	CASSFNNRARTGELFF	many	.	16	TRBV5-1	TRBJ2-2
TGCGCCAGCAGCCTTTGGGACCGTTACAATGAGCAGTTCTTC	CASSLWDRYNEQFF	few	.	14	TRBV5-1	TRBJ2-1
TGTGCCAGCAGTCCCAAGGTCGGGTTGGATGAGCAGTTCTTC	CASSPKVGLDEQFF	many	.	14	TRBV4-2	TRBJ2-1
TGTGCCAGCAGCTTAACCGAGAATTCACCCCTCCACTTT	CASSLTENSPLHF	few	.	13	TRBV7-3	TRBJ1-6
TGTGCCAGCTCACGTCCTAGCGGGAGGGCCCTCAATGAGCAGTTCTTC	CASSRPSGRALNEQFF	.	TRBD2	16	TRBV18	TRBJ2-1
TGCGCCAGCTCACCTACACGACCTAACACTGAAGCTTTCTTT	CASSPTRPNTEAFF	few	.	14	TRBV5-1	TRBJ1-1
TGTGCCACCAGTGACTACAGAGCCAAAAACATTCAGTACTTC	CATSDYRAKNIQYF	many	.	14	TRBV24-1	TRBJ2-4
TGTGCCAGCAGTAACGTGCCTGGGCCGGACACTGAAGCTTTCTTT	CASSNVPGPDTEAFF	.	.	15	TRBV12-3/TRBV12-4	TRBJ1-1
TGTGCCAGCAGTTACGGGGTCAGGAGCTCCTACAATGAGCAGTTCTTC	CASSYGVRSSYNEQFF	few	.	16	TRBV6-5	TRBJ2-1
TGTGCCAGCTCACCAAGACAATACGAGCAGTACTTC	CASSPRQYEQYF	.	.	12	TRBV18	TRBJ2-7
TGCGCCAGCAGTGTAACAACGAACACCGGGGAGCTGTTTTTT	CASSVTTNTGELFF	.	.	14	TRBV10-2	TRBJ2-2
TGTGCCAGCAGCCAAGAGGGTAGCGGGAGAATGCAGTTCTTC	CASSQEGSGRMQFF	.	TRBD2	14	TRBV4-2	TRBJ2-1
TGCGCCAGCAGCCAAGTCAAGAGGCTAAACACCGGGGAGCTGTTTTTT	CASSQVKRLNTGELFF	.	.	16	TRBV4-3	TRBJ2-2
TGTGCCATCAGTGACCCATCTAGCGGGGGGGGCTCCTACAATGAGCAGTTCTTC	CAISDPSSGGGSYNEQFF	many	TRBD2	18	TRBV10-3	TRBJ2-1
TGCGCCAGCAGCAATAGCCCAGATACGCAGTATTTT	CASSNSPDTQYF	many	.	12	TRBV4-1	TRBJ2-3
TGCAGTGCTAGGGACAGGGCGGACGAGCAGTACTTC	CSARDRADEQYF	.	TRBD1	12	TRBV20-1	TRBJ2-7
TGTGCCAGCGGGGGGAGCTCCTACAATGAGCAGTTCTTC	CASGGSSYNEQFF	many	.	13	TRBV28	TRBJ2-1
TGCGCCAGCAGCCCCTGGGGACTAGGAGACACAGATACGCAGTATTTT	CASSPWGLGDTDTQYF	few	TRBD2	16	TRBV5-1	TRBJ2-3
TGCGCCAGCAGCTCAGCACCCCGAGCCCCCGACAATGAGCAGTTCTTC	CASSSAPRAPDNEQFF	many	.	16	TRBV5-1	TRBJ2-1
TGTGCCAGCAGCTTAAGTAGCGGGAGGGCCCAGGGGTACCAAGAGACCCAGTACTTC	CASSLSSGRAQGYQETQYF	few	TRBD2	19	TRBV13	TRBJ2-5
TGCGCCAGCAGCCAAGATCCTGGAGGTGAGCAGTTCTTC	CASSQDPGGEQFF	.	.	13	TRBV4-1	TRBJ2-1
TGCAGTGCTAGTAGCATATACACAGATACGCAGTATTTT	CSASSIYTDTQYF	many	.	13	TRBV20-1	TRBJ2-3
TGTGCCAGCAGACGCGATCAGGGTCATCAGCCCCAGCATTTT	CASRRDQGHQPQHF	many	.	14	TRBV12-3/TRBV12-4	TRBJ1-5
TGTGCCTGGTGTTCCCGGGGTGGGGACATTCAGTACTTC	CAWCSRGGDIQYF	.	.	13	TRBV30	TRBJ2-4
TGTGCCAGCAGCTTTCATGTAGGGGTCAATGAGCAGTTCTTC	CASSFHVGVNEQFF	.	.	14	TRBV7-2	TRBJ2-1
TGTGCCAGCAGCCTAAGGGACTTAGGCTCGAACACCGGGGAGCTGTTTTTT	CASSLRDLGSNTGELFF	many	.	17	TRBV5-6	TRBJ2-2
TGCAGTGCTAGAGATCCGCGGGGGGCTGGGTATGAGCAGTTCTTC	CSARDPRGAGYEQFF	few	TRBD2	15	TRBV20-1	TRBJ2-1
TGTGCCAGCCGCCCTAGCGGGAGGCGGGATGAGCAGTTCTTC	CASRPSGRRDEQFF	many	TRBD2	14	TRBV6-5	TRBJ2-1
TGTGCCATCAGTACCAAGACAGGGGAGAACACTGAAGCTTTCTTT	CAISTKTGENTEAFF	.	TRBD1	15	TRBV10-3	TRBJ1-1
TGCAGTGCCCCCGCCCGGGGGTTCATCTCTGGAAACACCATATATTTT	CSAPARGFISGNTIYF	many	.	16	TRBV20-1	TRBJ1-3
TGTGCCCCCGGGAATGGTGAGCAGTTCTTC	CAPGNGEQFF	few	.	10	TRBV2	TRBJ2-1
TGCAGTGCTAGAGATCACAGCTCTGGGGCCAACGTCCTGACTTTC	CSARDHSSGANVLTF	.	.	15	TRBV20-1	TRBJ2-6
TGCGCCAGCAGCTACCGGGCCCTACCACGGCAAGAGACCCAGTACTTC	CASSYRALPRQETQYF	many	.	16	TRBV5-1	TRBJ2-5